This T cell receptor beta chain is from a study of OX40 agonist ivuxolimab in advanced cancers. Study at large: Earlier treatment with anti-PD-1, anti-PD-L1 or anti-CTLA-4 was permitted, and approximately 38% had received some. General study results and limits: The mean number of expanded clones was higher in CD8+ T cells than in CD4+.

Produced via immunoSEQ multiplex PCR; TCRdb's table is partial and in-frame only. The repertoire has about 110,000 clones, 80% to 95% of them found once; the top ten carry about 0.67%. Germline V gene lookup returns CDR1 KGHSH and CDR2 LQKENI. There are 12 residues in the CDR3. Trimming left V 1 base short and J 8 bases short, with 6 bases between. Details on this clone: Its specificity is not known.

The receptor comes from an adult with an advanced solid tumor such as melanoma, head and neck, liver or kidney cancer. V usage is TRBV18 and J usage is TRBJ2-1; D uncertain. The material sequenced was CD4+ or CD8+ T cells sorted from blood, taken in a trial of the OX40 agonist ivuxolimab. The DNA of the CDR3 is TGTGCCAGCTCACCACTCCGTGATGAGCAGTTCTTC. Protein product: CASSPLRDEQFF.